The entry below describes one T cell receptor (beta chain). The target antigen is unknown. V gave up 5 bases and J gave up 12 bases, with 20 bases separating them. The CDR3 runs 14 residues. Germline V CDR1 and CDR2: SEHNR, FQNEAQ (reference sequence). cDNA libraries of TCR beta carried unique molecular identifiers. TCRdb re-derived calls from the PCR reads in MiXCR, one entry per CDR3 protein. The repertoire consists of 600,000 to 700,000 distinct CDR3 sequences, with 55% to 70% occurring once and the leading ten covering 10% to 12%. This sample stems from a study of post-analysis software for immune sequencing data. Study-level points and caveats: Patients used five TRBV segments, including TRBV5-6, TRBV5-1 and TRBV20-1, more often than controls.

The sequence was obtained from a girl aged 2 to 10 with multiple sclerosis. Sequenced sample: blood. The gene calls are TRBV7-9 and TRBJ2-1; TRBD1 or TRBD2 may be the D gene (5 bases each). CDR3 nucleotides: TGTGCCAGCAGCCCCCGGGACGTTACAATTGGGCAGTTCTTC. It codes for CASSPRDVTIGQFF.